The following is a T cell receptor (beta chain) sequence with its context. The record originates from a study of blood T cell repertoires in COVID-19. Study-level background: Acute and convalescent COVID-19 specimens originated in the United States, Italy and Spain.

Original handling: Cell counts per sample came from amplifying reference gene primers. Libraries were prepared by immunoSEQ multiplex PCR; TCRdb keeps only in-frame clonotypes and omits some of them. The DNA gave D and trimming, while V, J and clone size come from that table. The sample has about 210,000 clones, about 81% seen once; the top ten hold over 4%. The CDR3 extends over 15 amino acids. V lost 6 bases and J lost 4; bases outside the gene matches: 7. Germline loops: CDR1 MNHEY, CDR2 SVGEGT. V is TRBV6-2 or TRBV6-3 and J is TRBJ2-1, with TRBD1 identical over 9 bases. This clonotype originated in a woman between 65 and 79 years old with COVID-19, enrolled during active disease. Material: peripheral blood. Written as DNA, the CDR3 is TGTGCCAGCAGCTCCGGGACAGGGACATACAATGAGCAGTTCTTC. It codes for CASSSGTGTYNEQFF.